A single sample gave rise to the 19 T cell receptor beta chains below, sequenced in a study of cytomegalovirus exposure and HLA in healthy donors. PCR was performed using 60 Vbeta and 13 Jbeta primers. Sequenced by immunoSEQ multiplex PCR; TCRdb stores in-frame clones only, minus some. The data contain under 200,000 clones, 84% of them singletons. Sequenced material: PBMCs. The receptors were gathered from a boy aged 2 to 10 in good health and CMV-seronegative.

This chain connects TRBV4-1 to TRBJ2-3, with TRBD2 matching over 7 bases. This CDR3 region has 20 residues. The V and J ends lost 0 bases and 2 bases, in that order; junction bases with no gene match: 17. Looked up from germline, CDR1 is MGHRA and CDR2 is YSYEKL. DNA of the CDR3: TGCGCCAGCAGCCAAGAACCCTCTTTGCGGGGCGGGAGAGACACAGATACGCAGTATTTT. Protein: CASSQEPSLRGGRDTDTQYF.

The chain recombines TRBV7-2 with TRBJ1-5; D perhaps matches TRBD1 (5 bases). The ends were cut back, 5 bases at V and 3 bases at J, with 14 bases in the middle. Germline values: CDR1 SGHTA, CDR2 FQGNSA. The CDR3 is made up of 15 amino acids. In DNA form, the CDR3 reads TGTGCCAGCAGCCCGGAAGTAGGGGCCAATCAGCCCCAGCATTTT. This sequence encodes CASSPEVGANQPQHF.

The V call is TRBV6-4, the J call TRBJ1-1; D ambiguous. The CDR3 is 13 amino acids. The V gene's germline CDR1 is MRHNA and CDR2 SNTAGT. Trimming took 0 bases from V and 11 from J, leaving 13 bases between them. CDR3 nucleotides: TGTGCCAGCAGTGACTCGAGGCGGGGTCGGGCTTTCTTT. This sequence encodes CASSDSRRGRAFF.

The rearrangement uses TRBV5-1 and TRBJ2-1; 11 bases align to TRBD2. The CDR3 contains 20 residues. CDR1 is SGHRS, CDR2 YFSETQ, per germline. With V trimmed by 0 bases and J by 2 bases, 13 bases remained unmatched. CDR3 sequence reads: CASSLVPGLAGPGAYNEQFF. Here the CDR3 DNA reads TGCGCCAGCAGCTTGGTCCCTGGACTAGCGGGTCCAGGGGCCTACAATGAGCAGTTCTTC.

There are a few counts of this clone. The chain joins TRBV4-2 to TRBJ2-7; D is perhaps TRBD2 (6 bases). The CDR3 runs 16 residues. With 0 bases removed from V and 0 bases from J, the gap between germline ends came to 12 bases. Per germline, CDR1 LGHNA and CDR2 YNFKEQ. DNA for the CDR3: TGTGCCAGCAGCCAAGATCAAGGGCGGGGCTCCTACGAGCAGTACTTC. Amino acids: CASSQDQGRGSYEQYF.

This chain joins TRBV29-1 and TRBJ2-1; 7 bases are a match to TRBD1. CDR1 is SQVTM, CDR2 ANQGSEA, per germline. This CDR3 contains 12 residues. V dropped 6 bases and J dropped 7; count of bases not matched to a gene: 6. As DNA, the CDR3 is TGCAGCGTGGAGACAGGGTTTAATGAGCAGTTCTTC. Translated: CSVETGFNEQFF.

This sequence joins TRBV6-5 and TRBJ2-7, with 10 bases that match TRBD1. The CDR3 consists of 13 residues. V shed 8 bases and J 1 base; nucleotides not matched to a gene: 2. CDR1 and CDR2 (germline): MNHEY, SVGAGI. In DNA form, the CDR3 reads TGTGCCAGCTGGGGACAGGGGTCCTACGAGCAGTACTTC. It codes for CASWGQGSYEQYF.

This chain uses TRBV19 with TRBJ2-7; TRBD1 might be the D (6 bases). CDR3 length equals 16 residues. Germline V gene data show CDR1 as LNHDA and CDR2 as SQIVND (reference sequence). V lost 6 bases and J 2 bases, leaving 20 bases between the germline ends. CDR3 in DNA: TGTGCCAGTAGCGTAGACCGGGACACAGCTACCTACGAGCAGTACTTC. This codes for CASSVDRDTATYEQYF. The full variable domain, rest sourced from reference TRBV19 and TRBJ2-7, is DGGITQSPKYLFRKEGQNVTLSCEQNLNHDAMYWYRQDPGQGLRLIYYSQIVNDFQKGDIAEGYSVSREKKESFPLTVTSAQKNPTAFYLCASSVDRDTATYEQYFGPGTRLTVT.

This chain connects TRBV21-1 to TRBJ2-7; TRBD2, the D gene given by the table, was not confirmed from the DNA. TRBV21-1 constitutes a pseudogene. This CDR3 region has 14 residues. The CDR3: CASSMREEVNEQYF. The CDR3 bases are TGTGCCAGCAGCATGAGGGAGGAGGTGAACGAGCAGTACTTC.

The rearrangement joins TRBV7-9 to TRBJ2-3; 9 bases are a match to TRBD1. Germline V gene sequence: CDR1 SEHNR, CDR2 FQNEAQ (reference sequence). The CDR3 length is 14 residues. J was trimmed by 6 bases and V by 4 bases; bases with no gene match: 5. The DNA for the CDR3 is TGTGCCAGCAGCTCCGGACAGGGGAGGGATACGCAGTATTTT. Protein: CASSSGQGRDTQYF.

This chain joins TRBV18 and TRBJ2-1; the match to TRBD1 covers 9 bases. The germline V gene has CDR1 KGHSH and CDR2 LQKENI. V gave up 6 bases and J gave up 7 bases; unmatched junction bases: 10. This CDR3 is 15 amino acids long. CDR3 amino acids: CASSRGQGLVNEQFF. The DNA of the CDR3 is TGTGCCAGCTCCCGAGGACAGGGGTTAGTGAATGAGCAGTTCTTC.

The chain uses TRBV7-2 and TRBJ2-1, with D possibly being TRBD2 (6 bases). The CDR3 runs to 17 residues. Trimming shortened V by 3 bases and J by 7 bases, and 22 bases separated the two germline ends. The V gene's germline CDR1 is SGHTA and CDR2 FQGNSA. The CDR3 sequence is CASSLTGNLDYSNEQFF. CDR3 nucleotide sequence: TGTGCCAGCAGCTTGACGGGGAATCTGGACTACTCGAATGAGCAGTTCTTC.

V is TRBV18 and J is TRBJ1-1, with D unresolved. The ends were cut back, 2 bases at V and 3 bases at J, with 7 bases in the middle. Germline lookup yields CDR1 KGHSH and CDR2 LQKENI. This CDR3 region has 13 residues. CDR3 DNA: TGTGCCAGCTCACCAGAACAGCACACTGAAGCTTTCTTT. Its protein is CASSPEQHTEAFF.

This chain joins TRBV5-8 and TRBJ1-4; D gene ambiguous. This CDR3 is 14 amino acids long. The ends were cut back, 1 base at V and 7 bases at J, with 11 bases in the middle. Per germline, CDR1 SGHTS and CDR2 YDEGEE. DNA for the CDR3: TGTGCCAGCAGCTTGATGAGACATTCTGAAAAACTGTTTTTT. Translated: CASSLMRHSEKLFF.

The chain links TRBV2 to TRBJ2-2; 10 nucleotides agree with TRBD2. The CDR3 has 16 amino acids. The junction had 6 bases not matched to a gene; V was cut back by 4 bases and J by 4 bases. CDR1 is SNHLY, CDR2 FYNNEI, per germline. This chain's CDR3 is CASSASGRAATGELFF. As DNA, the CDR3 is TGTGCCAGCAGTGCCAGCGGGAGGGCCGCCACCGGGGAGCTGTTTTTT.

This clone was seen just once. CDR3 loop: CASSQRPGQGKTDTQYF. CDR3 sequence (DNA): TGTGCCAGCAGCCAACGACCGGGGCAGGGGAAGACAGATACGCAGTATTTT. V usage is TRBV13 and J usage is TRBJ2-3, with D possibly being TRBD1 (6 bases). Germline-derived CDR1 and CDR2 are PRHDT and FYEKMQ (reference sequence). V was cut by 5 bases and J by 3 bases, with 21 bases left in between. The length of the CDR3 is 17 residues.

The sample holds one count of this clone. The V and J genes are TRBV11-2 and TRBJ2-3, with TRBD2 matching over 9 bases. Germline values: CDR1 SGHAT, CDR2 FQNNGV. V was clipped by 4 bases and J by 6 bases; unmatched bases: 11. The CDR3 runs 16 residues. Here the CDR3 reads CASSYRGRASVDTQYF. CDR3 DNA sequence: TGTGCCAGCAGCTACCGCGGGAGGGCAAGTGTGGATACGCAGTATTTT.

This sequence joins TRBV6-5 and TRBJ2-1; 10 positions agree with TRBD2. CDR1 and CDR2 from the germline V gene are MNHEY and SVGAGI. The length of the CDR3 is 16 residues. V gave up 2 bases and J gave up 8 bases; unmatched junction bases: 9. The DNA for the CDR3 is TGTGCCAGCAGTTACGGGCTAGCGGGAGATCTGGATGAGCAGTTCTTC. As protein: CASSYGLAGDLDEQFF.

The chain couples TRBV5-1 to TRBJ1-2; tentatively, D is TRBD1 (5 bases). The CDR3 has 17 residues. The germline gives CDR1 SGHRS, CDR2 YFSETQ. V lost 1 base, J lost 3 bases, and 19 bases lay in between. CDR3 nucleotides: TGCGCCAGCAGCTTGCTCTTGGCCAGGGAAGGAGACTATGGCTACACCTTC. Its protein is CASSLLLAREGDYGYTF.